Here is one T cell receptor beta chain with its context. Its antigen is as yet unknown. This table comes from immunoSEQ multiplex PCR, and its TCRdb copy is limited to in-frame clones, with some not included. The table includes 90,000 to 95,000 clones, just over 90% detected once. These data originate in a study of T cell responses to AZD1222 COVID-19 vaccine. Study-level information: Second-dose schedules of about 4 or about 12 weeks were combined.

Study-level results: Spike-specific TCR breadth and depth both grew after two AZD1222 doses. Reportedly, nearly half of unique spike TCRs recognized epitopes outside B.1.351/B.1.1.7 mutations. Scientists sampled the repertoires only once the peak T cell response had passed.

V shed 0 bases and J shed 6 bases, with 9 bases lying between them. Germline CDR1 and CDR2: LGHDT and YNNKEL (reference sequence). This CDR3 comprises 13 residues. The source was peripheral blood, collected on day 0 of AZD1222 vaccination. V usage is TRBV3-1 (or the pseudogene TRBV3-2) and J usage is TRBJ2-7; D not resolved. The sequence came from an adult in good health. This CDR3 is CASSQDLGSEQYF. The CDR3 region has the DNA TGTGCCAGCAGCCAAGATTTAGGGTCCGAGCAGTACTTC.